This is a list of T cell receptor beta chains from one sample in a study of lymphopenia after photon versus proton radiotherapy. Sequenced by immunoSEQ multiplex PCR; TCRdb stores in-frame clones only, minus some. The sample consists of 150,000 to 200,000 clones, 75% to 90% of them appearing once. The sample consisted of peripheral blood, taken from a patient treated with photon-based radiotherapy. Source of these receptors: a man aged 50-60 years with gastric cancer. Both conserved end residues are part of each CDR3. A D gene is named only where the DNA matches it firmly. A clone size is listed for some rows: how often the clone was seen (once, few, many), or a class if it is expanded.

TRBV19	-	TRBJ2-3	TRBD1	CASSIGTAKTDTQYF	TGTGCCAGTAGTATTGGGACAGCGAAAACAGATACGCAGTATTTT
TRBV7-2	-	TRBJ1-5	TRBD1	CASSSGTEAQPQHF	TGTGCCAGCAGCTCCGGGACAGAGGCTCAGCCCCAGCATTTT
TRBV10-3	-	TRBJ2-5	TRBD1	CAISESTGDETQYF	TGTGCCATCAGTGAGTCTACAGGGGACGAGACCCAGTACTTC
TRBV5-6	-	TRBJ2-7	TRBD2	CASSPQGLAGDEYF	TGTGCCAGCAGCCCGCAGGGACTAGCGGGTGACGAGTACTTC
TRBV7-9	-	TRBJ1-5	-	CASSLGQNSNQPQHF	TGTGCCAGCAGCTTAGGGCAGAATAGCAATCAGCCCCAGCATTTT
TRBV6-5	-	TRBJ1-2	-	CASSSGQNYGYTF	TGTGCCAGCAGCTCAGGACAGAACTATGGCTACACCTTC
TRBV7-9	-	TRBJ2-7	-	CASSSSSVLYEQYF	TGTGCCAGCAGCTCATCTAGCGTTCTCTACGAGCAGTACTTC
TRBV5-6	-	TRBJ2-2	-	CASSLLGEKPGELFF	TGTGCCAGCAGTTTGTTGGGGGAAAAGCCCGGGGAGCTGTTTTTT
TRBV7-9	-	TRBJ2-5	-	CASSLNVETQYF	TGTGCCAGCAGCTTAAATGTAGAGACCCAGTACTTC
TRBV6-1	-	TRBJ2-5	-	CASSARKGRLQETQYF	TGTGCCAGCAGTGCCAGGAAGGGCCGGCTACAAGAGACCCAGTACTTC
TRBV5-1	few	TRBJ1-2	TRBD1	CASTTGGGYGYTF	TGCGCCAGCACAACAGGGGGAGGCTATGGCTACACCTTC
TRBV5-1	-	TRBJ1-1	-	CASSLAGSYTEAFF	TGCGCCAGCAGCTTGGCGGGGTCATACACTGAAGCTTTCTTT
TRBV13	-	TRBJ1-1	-	CASSLSRLITEAFF	TGTGCCAGCAGCTTAAGCAGGCTAATAACTGAAGCTTTCTTT
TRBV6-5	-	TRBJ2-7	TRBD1	CASSTTGPLGQYF	TGTGCCAGCAGCACGACAGGGCCCCTGGGGCAGTACTTC
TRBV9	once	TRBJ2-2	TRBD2	CASSERLAGNTGELFF	TGTGCCAGCAGTGAGCGACTAGCGGGGAACACCGGGGAGCTGTTTTTT
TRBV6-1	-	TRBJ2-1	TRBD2	CASSAPKTSGSSYNEQFF	TGTGCCAGCAGTGCCCCAAAGACTAGCGGGAGCTCCTACAATGAGCAGTTCTTC
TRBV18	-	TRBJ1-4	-	CASSPPGSKGEKLFF	TGTGCCAGCTCACCACCCGGGTCAAAGGGGGAAAAACTGTTTTTT
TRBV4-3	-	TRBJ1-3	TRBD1	CASSQGDSRSGNTIYF	TGCGCCAGCAGCCAAGGGGACAGCCGCTCTGGAAACACCATATATTTT
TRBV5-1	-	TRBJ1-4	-	CASNLGTANEKLFF	TGCGCCAGCAACCTCGGGACCGCTAATGAAAAACTGTTTTTT
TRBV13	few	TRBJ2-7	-	CASSFAGEGEQYF	TGTGCCAGCAGCTTTGCAGGGGAAGGCGAGCAGTACTTC
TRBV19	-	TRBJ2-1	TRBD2	CASSIVEGLAGGPPYNEQFF	TGTGCCAGTAGTATAGTAGAGGGACTAGCGGGAGGGCCCCCCTACAATGAGCAGTTCTTC
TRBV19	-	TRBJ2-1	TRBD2	CASSIGPREGRGLSYNEQFF	TGTGCCAGTAGTATAGGACCCCGGGAGGGTCGAGGGCTATCCTACAATGAGCAGTTCTTC
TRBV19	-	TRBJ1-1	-	CASSIRIADTEAFF	TGTGCCAGTAGTATAAGGATCGCCGACACTGAAGCTTTCTTT
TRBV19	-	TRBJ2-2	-	CASAARGSNTGELFF	TGTGCCAGTGCAGCGAGGGGGAGCAACACCGGGGAGCTGTTTTTT
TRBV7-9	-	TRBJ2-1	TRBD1	CASSSTGTVNYNEQFF	TGTGCCAGCAGCTCCACCGGGACAGTGAACTACAATGAGCAGTTCTTC
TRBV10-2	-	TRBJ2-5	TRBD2	CASTWDYLQETQYF	TGCGCCAGCACTTGGGACTACCTACAAGAGACCCAGTACTTC
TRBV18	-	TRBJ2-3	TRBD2	CASSRAAGRADTQYF	TGTGCCAGCTCACGCGCGGCGGGGAGGGCAGATACGCAGTATTTT
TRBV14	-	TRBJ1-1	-	CASSGAGHSQVEAFF	TGTGCCAGCAGCGGAGCGGGACATAGCCAGGTTGAAGCTTTCTTT
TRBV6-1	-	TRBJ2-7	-	CASSEEPPVMYF	TGTGCCAGCAGTGAAGAGCCCCCCGTAATGTACTTC
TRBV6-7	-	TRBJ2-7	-	CASSSRERPISYEQYF	TGTGCCAGCAGTTCCAGGGAGCGCCCGATCTCCTACGAGCAGTACTTC
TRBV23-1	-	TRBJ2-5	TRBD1	CASSQSRRTGPQETQYF	TGCGCCAGCAGTCAATCGAGGAGGACAGGCCCGCAAGAGACCCAGTACTTC
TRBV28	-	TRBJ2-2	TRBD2	CASSLETSGPNTGELFF	TGTGCCAGCAGTTTAGAGACTAGCGGGCCGAACACCGGGGAGCTGTTTTTT
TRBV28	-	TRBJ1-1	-	CASSSYMNTEAFF	TGTGCCAGCAGTTCGTACATGAACACTGAAGCTTTCTTT
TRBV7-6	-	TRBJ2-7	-	CASSLARANDPYEQYF	TGTGCCAGCAGCTTAGCCCGGGCCAACGACCCCTACGAGCAGTACTTC
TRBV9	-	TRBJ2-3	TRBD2	CASSGIPGLAGAPTDTQYF	TGTGCCAGCAGCGGAATTCCGGGACTAGCGGGAGCCCCCACAGATACGCAGTATTTT
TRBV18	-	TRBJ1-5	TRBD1	CASSPGQHSNQPQHF	TGTGCCAGCTCACCGGGACAGCATAGCAATCAGCCCCAGCATTTT
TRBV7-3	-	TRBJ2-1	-	CASSLRPAYNEQFF	TGTGCCAGCAGCTTAAGGCCCGCCTACAATGAGCAGTTCTTC
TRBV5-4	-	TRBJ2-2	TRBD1	CASSLEGQGYRRELFF	TGTGCCAGCAGCTTGGAGGGACAGGGGTACCGGAGGGAGCTGTTTTTT
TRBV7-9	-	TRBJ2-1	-	CASSGGSEQFF	TGTGCCAGCAGTGGAGGATCAGAGCAGTTCTTC
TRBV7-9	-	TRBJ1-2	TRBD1	CASSLEVGRGLTYGYTF	TGTGCCAGCAGCTTAGAAGTTGGCAGGGGGCTTACCTATGGCTACACCTTC